Listed below are T cell receptor beta chains from one sample, sequenced in a study of blood T cell repertoires in COVID-19. The assay was immunoSEQ multiplex PCR, and TCRdb's table has in-frame clones only and misses some. The sample includes around 380,000 clones, around 87% of them seen just once. The material sequenced was PBMCs or T cells enriched from blood (not recorded which). Receptor source: a man aged 25 to 45 who had recovered from COVID-19. The CDR3 runs from the conserved cysteine through the conserved F or W. Some rows mark clone size as missing; the rest say once, few, many or name a class of expanded clone.

CDR3 protein	clone size	CDR3 length	J gene	V gene
CASSLGPGYGYTF	.	13	TRBJ1-2	TRBV5-6
CASSSSGAGYEQYF	.	14	TRBJ2-7	TRBV5-1
CASSESGGKTDTQYF	.	15	TRBJ2-3	TRBV25-1
CASSIAGLAGFNEQFF	.	16	TRBJ2-1	TRBV7-2
CASSYGAGGGNQPQHF	.	16	TRBJ1-5	TRBV6-2/TRBV6-3
CAWSVLAGGWETQYF	.	15	TRBJ2-5	TRBV30
CSASGTGIYGYTF	.	13	TRBJ1-2	TRBV20-1
CAGAPRPNYGYTF	.	13	TRBJ1-2	TRBV19
CASSLPIRQNLYGYTF	few	16	TRBJ1-2	TRBV7-9
CASSKIELNTEAFF	.	14	TRBJ1-1	TRBV7-8
CASRYRGNADEAFF	.	14	TRBJ1-1	TRBV5-1
CASSSADRAGEKLFF	.	15	TRBJ1-4	TRBV25-1
CASSLRGTGGTLLFF	.	15	TRBJ1-4	TRBV27
CASSLTLDEQFF	.	12	TRBJ2-1	TRBV5-1
CASSLNGGAYNEQFF	.	15	TRBJ2-1	TRBV27
CASSEGQGSTEAFF	.	14	TRBJ1-1	TRBV10-1
CASRPNRVNGYTF	.	13	TRBJ1-2	TRBV27
CASSPDGIYGYTF	.	13	TRBJ1-2	TRBV19
CASSQDPVNTEAFF	.	14	TRBJ1-1	TRBV4-2
CAWSGRGHGYTF	once	12	TRBJ1-2	TRBV30
CASSWADRGAEAFF	.	14	TRBJ1-1	TRBV5-5
CAIRGSITEAFF	.	12	TRBJ1-1	TRBV10-3
CASSPSRGHSTVGYGYTF	.	18	TRBJ1-2	TRBV9
CASSTTGEGFLSRGYTF	.	17	TRBJ1-2	TRBV3-1/TRBV3-2
CASSFRGKYEQYF	.	13	TRBJ2-7	TRBV12-3/TRBV12-4
CASSPGRTGGHSPLHF	.	16	TRBJ1-6	TRBV2
CARSPGEFYGYTF	.	13	TRBJ1-2	TRBV10-3
CASSAGGPNTQYF	once	13	TRBJ2-3	TRBV2
CASSFLGVTDTGELFF	.	16	TRBJ2-2	TRBV5-1
CASSLVGQGNQPQHF	.	15	TRBJ1-5	TRBV7-9
CAWSVSQYEQYF	.	12	TRBJ2-7	TRBV30
CASSRQEFNQPQHF	.	14	TRBJ1-5	TRBV6-5
CASSSNRRNEKLFF	once	14	TRBJ1-4	TRBV11-2
CASSRNRGQGEQYF	.	14	TRBJ2-7	TRBV13
CASSSTGWDTEAFF	.	14	TRBJ1-1	TRBV7-9
CASSPWGGGEETQYF	.	15	TRBJ2-5	TRBV3-1/TRBV3-2
CASSQIQGTNEQFF	.	14	TRBJ2-1	TRBV4-2
CATSDSLASSYNEQFF	.	16	TRBJ2-1	TRBV24-1
CASSFGQYTDTQYF	.	14	TRBJ2-3	TRBV7-9
CASSFSEASKNIQYF	.	15	TRBJ2-4	TRBV7-9
CAWVSGSTDTQYF	.	13	TRBJ2-3	TRBV30
CASSYSGQGGYGYTF	.	15	TRBJ1-2	TRBV6-2/TRBV6-3